This T cell receptor beta chain came from a study of shared clonotypes between healthy human individuals. The CDR3 is 13 residues long. V was cut by 4 bases and J by 5 bases, with 12 bases left in between. Looked up from germline, CDR1 is SGHTS and CDR2 is YDEGEE. Sequenced by immunoSEQ multiplex PCR; TCRdb stores in-frame clones only, minus some. In the table there are roughly 1 million clones, roughly 80% of which are singletons. The chain has TRBV5-8 and TRBJ2-5; D is unresolved. Sequencing was performed on memory CD4+ T cells sorted from blood. Subset specified: CD45RA-negative fraction. This receptor was taken from a young man in good health. For the CDR3, the DNA is TGTGCCAGCAGCCGGCGGTTAGCCGAGACCCAGTACTTC. As protein: CASSRRLAETQYF.